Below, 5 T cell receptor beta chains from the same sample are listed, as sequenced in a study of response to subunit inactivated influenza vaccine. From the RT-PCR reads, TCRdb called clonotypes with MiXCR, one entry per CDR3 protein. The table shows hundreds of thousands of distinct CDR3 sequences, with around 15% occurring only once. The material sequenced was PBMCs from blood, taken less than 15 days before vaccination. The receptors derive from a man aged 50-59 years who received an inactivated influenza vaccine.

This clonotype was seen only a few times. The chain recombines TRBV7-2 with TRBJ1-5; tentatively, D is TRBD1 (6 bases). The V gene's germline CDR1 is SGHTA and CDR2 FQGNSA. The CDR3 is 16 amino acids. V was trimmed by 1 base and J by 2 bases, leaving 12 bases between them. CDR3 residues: CASSLVGGKGNQPQHF. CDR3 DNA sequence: TGTGCCAGCAGCTTAGTAGGGGGGAAGGGCAATCAGCCCCAGCATTTT. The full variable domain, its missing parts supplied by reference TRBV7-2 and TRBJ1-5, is GAGVSQSPSNKVTEKGKDVELRCDPISGHTALYWYRQSLGQGLEFLIYFQGNSAPDKSGLPSDRFSAERTGGSVSTLTIQRTQQEDSAVYLCASSLVGGKGNQPQHFGDGTRLSIL.

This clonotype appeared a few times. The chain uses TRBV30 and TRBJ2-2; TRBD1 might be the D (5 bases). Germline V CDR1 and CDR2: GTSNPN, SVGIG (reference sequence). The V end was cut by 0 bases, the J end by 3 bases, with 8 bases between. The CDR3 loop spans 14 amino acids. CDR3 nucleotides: TGTGCCTGGAGTGTACAGGCATACACCGGGGAGCTGTTTTTT. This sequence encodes CAWSVQAYTGELFF.

The CDR3 DNA follows: TGTGCCAGTAGCCCTACCCCAACAAACACAGATACGCAGTATTTT. Protein: CASSPTPTNTDTQYF. The V call is TRBV19, the J call TRBJ2-3; D gene ambiguous. V lost 6 bases to trimming and J lost 2 bases, with 15 bases between them. The CDR3 consists of 15 residues. The germline gives CDR1 LNHDA, CDR2 SQIVND (reference sequence).

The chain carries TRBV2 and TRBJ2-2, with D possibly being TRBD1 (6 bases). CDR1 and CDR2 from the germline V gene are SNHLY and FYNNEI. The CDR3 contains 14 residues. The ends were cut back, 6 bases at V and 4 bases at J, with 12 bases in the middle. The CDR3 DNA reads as TGTGCCAGCAGGAGCAGGGGCGGCACCGGGGAGCTGTTTTTT. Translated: CASRSRGGTGELFF.

The CDR3 coding sequence is TGTGCCTGGAGGGGACCGTATACCGGGGAGCTGTTTTTT. Its protein is CAWRGPYTGELFF. The chain recombines TRBV30 with TRBJ2-2; D may be TRBD1 or TRBD2 (5 bases each). CDR1 is GTSNPN, CDR2 SVGIG, per germline (reference sequence). This CDR3 spans 13 amino acids. Trimming took off 3 bases at V and 5 bases at J, with 10 bases between the two ends.